This TCR beta chain is drawn from a study of post-analysis software for immune sequencing data (dated by TCRdb to the mid-2010s). Turning to the overall study: The recorded disease courses included relapsing-remitting, secondary progressive and progressive-relapsing multiple sclerosis, and some patients had no subtype annotation. The patient repertoires were compared against approximately ten previously published healthy control repertoires obtained from donors aged 6 to 25 years. A subset of samples was prepared in parallel using single-end sample barcoding, then pooled and co-amplified after Illumina adapter ligation.

The study at large found these results: Patients showed significantly higher frequencies than controls for about 5 TRBV segments, among them TRBV5-6, TRBV5-1 and TRBV20-1. Direct clustering with F measure revealed strong co-clustering of samples prepared in the same batch, which led to a batch-effect correction. The control group was slightly older than the multiple sclerosis patient group. Normalized Chao1 diversity was significantly lower in multiple sclerosis patients than controls, suggesting substantial peripheral T-cell clonal expansion.

TCR beta repertoires were profiled from peripheral blood of more than ten young patients with multiple sclerosis to demonstrate the VDJtools post-analysis software. The patients with multiple sclerosis were children and adolescents between roughly 6 and 17 years of age. Worth noting for this clonotype: Its antigen is currently not known. Base qualities are not recorded, but no much larger clone differs from it by a single base.

Libraries came from PCR. Sequencing was performed on an Illumina HiSeq 2500. Unique molecular identifiers were incorporated into TCR beta cDNA libraries to reduce PCR and sequencing biases. Some 500,000 cDNA molecules were obtained for every 1 to 10 million input T cells, so each molecule roughly corresponded to one T cell. The patient libraries were prepared and sequenced using the same protocol as the earlier healthy control dataset. Within a given batch, samples were prepared together, multiplexed and sequenced on the same HiSeq lane. Under the source paper's analysis protocol: MIGEC handled the raw barcoded reads, throwing out single-read molecular identifier groups before consensus assembly and CDR3 extraction. Clonotype tables were post-analysed with VDJtools, and diversity was normalized by down-sampling all datasets to the smallest sample size. Repertoire overlap clustering matched CDR3 amino acid but not nucleotide sequences to correct batch-related cross-sample contamination. TCRdb handled the public reads itself, with Q25 trimming in fastp and clone calling in MiXCR, and kept productive beta chains. Entries that share a CDR3 protein sequence are merged under the most common genes and DNA. These V and J calls are TCRdb output, not the study's own analysis. This sample comprises about 810,000 distinct CDR3 sequences, about 50% of them detected only once. The ten largest clonotypes hold approximately 4.2% of the sample.

Counted from cysteine to phenylalanine, this CDR3 has 13 amino acids. Solely the CDR3 DNA is kept, with 39 bases framed from the first base. According to the germline V gene, CDR1 reads SQVTM and CDR2 reads ANQGSEA. The V end loses 4 bases and the J end loses 5 bases, and a stretch of 15 bases separates them. The source of this sequence is a girl between 10 and 17 years old with multiple sclerosis. The V and J genes are TRBV29-1 and TRBJ2-7; TRBD1 is perhaps the D gene, given 5 matching bases. The source material was blood. The nucleotide sequence is given as TGCAGCGTTGTGACCCAGGGTAAAAACGAGCAGTACTTC. Its coded protein is CSVVTQGKNEQYF.